Presented here are 14 T cell receptor beta chains from one specimen sequenced in a study of blood T cell repertoires in COVID-19. TCRdb's table, derived via immunoSEQ multiplex PCR, lists solely in-frame clones and lacks some. The table includes 150,000 to 200,000 clones, 74% detected once. The material sequenced was peripheral blood. The receptors originated from an elderly woman with acute or convalescent COVID-19.

The CDR3 DNA sequence: TGTGCCAGCTCACCATCGACAGGCAACTATGGCTACACCTTC. This translates into CASSPSTGNYGYTF. The chain recombines TRBV18 with TRBJ1-2, with D tentatively TRBD1 (6 bases). Per germline, CDR1 KGHSH and CDR2 LQKENI. V lost 2 bases to trimming and J lost 2 bases, with 9 bases between them. CDR3 length equals 14 residues.

Only one count was recorded for this clone. The J gene is TRBJ1-5, the V gene TRBV6-5; D is ambiguous. The germline V gene has CDR1 MNHEY and CDR2 SVGAGI. CDR3 length: 13 residues. Trimming shortened V by 11 bases and J by 3 bases, and 14 bases separated the two germline ends. CDR3 in DNA: TGTGCCTCTTCGGGGTCCCCCAATCAGCCCCAGCATTTT. Its protein product is CASSGSPNQPQHF.

The CDR3: CASSPNPTGTDTQYF. For the CDR3, the DNA is TGTGCCAGCAGCCCAAACCCGACAGGCACAGATACGCAGTATTTT. V usage is TRBV7-2 and J usage is TRBJ2-3; D might be TRBD1 (5 bases). Trimming took 5 bases from V and 1 from J, leaving 13 bases between them. Per the germline V gene, CDR1 is SGHTA and CDR2 is FQGNSA. CDR3 size: 15 residues.

The rearrangement uses TRBV18 and TRBJ2-3, with 9 positions matching TRBD2. The CDR3 is made up of 17 amino acids. CDR1 is KGHSH and CDR2 is LQKENI in the germline V gene. Trimming cost V 1 base and J 0 bases; bases outside gene matches: 5. The CDR3 region has the DNA TGTGCCAGCTCACCACGAGCGGGAGGATCTAGCACAGATACGCAGTATTTT. The encoded protein is CASSPRAGGSSTDTQYF. Together with reference TRBV18 and TRBJ2-3, the CDR3 gives the full variable domain: NAGVMQNPRHLVRRRGQEARLRCSPMKGHSHVYWYRQLPEEGLKFMVYLQKENIIDESGMPKERFSAEFPKEGPSILRIQQVVRGDSAAYFCASSPRAGGSSTDTQYFGPGTRLTVL.

This clone showed up many times. This chain joins TRBV27 and TRBJ2-7; D uncertain. Trimming shortened V by 6 bases and J by 1 base, and 10 bases separated the two germline ends. CDR3 length: 13 residues. Germline-derived CDR1 and CDR2 are MNHEY and SMNVEV (reference sequence). CDR3 protein: CASRNTMSYEQYF. As DNA, the CDR3 is TGTGCCAGCAGAAATACTATGTCCTACGAGCAGTACTTC.

The rearrangement joins TRBV7-9 to TRBJ2-7; D remains unclear. This CDR3 comprises 13 residues. V lost 1 base to trimming and J lost 5 bases, with 9 bases between them. The germline gives CDR1 SEHNR, CDR2 FQNEAQ (reference sequence). The chain's CDR3 is CASSLGGTDEQYF. For the CDR3, the DNA is TGTGCCAGCAGCTTAGGCGGCACCGACGAGCAGTACTTC.

The chain carries TRBV27 and TRBJ1-3; D is uncertain. V lost 6 bases and J 0 bases, leaving 15 bases between the germline ends. The germline CDR1 and CDR2 sequences are MNHEY and SMNVEV (reference sequence). The CDR3 covers 16 residues. This CDR3 reads CASRGIHEDSGNTIYF. The CDR3 nucleotides read TGTGCCAGCAGAGGTATACATGAGGACTCTGGAAACACCATATATTTT.

The rearrangement uses TRBV24-1 and TRBJ2-1; D might be TRBD2 (6 bases). The CDR3 contains 12 residues. Germline V CDR1 and CDR2: KGHDR, SFDVKD. V dropped 10 bases and J dropped 4 bases, with 10 bases sitting between them. The CDR3 sequence is CATSGTYNEQFF. The CDR3 nucleotides read TGTGCCACTAGCGGAACTTACAATGAGCAGTTCTTC.

This chain joins TRBV29-1 and TRBJ2-7, with TRBD2 matching over 10 bases. The V gene end was trimmed by 6 bases and the J gene end by 5 bases; junction bases not matched to a gene: 13. CDR1 is SQVTM, CDR2 ANQGSEA, per germline. The CDR3 totals 15 residues. This CDR3 reads CSVQVGASGSNEQYF. DNA of the CDR3: TGCAGCGTCCAAGTGGGCGCTAGCGGGAGTAACGAGCAGTACTTC.

This rearrangement joins TRBV7-2 to TRBJ2-1; 7 nucleotides match TRBD2. V was clipped by 0 bases and J by 6 bases; unmatched bases: 8. CDR1 and CDR2 from the germline V gene are SGHTA and FQGNSA. The CDR3 is 16 amino acids. DNA of the CDR3: TGTGCCAGCAGCTTAGCGCTTTCGGGGGGTGGCAATGAGCAGTTCTTC. Its translation: CASSLALSGGGNEQFF.

J is TRBJ2-7 and V is TRBV11-2; 7 nucleotides line up with TRBD1. Looked up from germline, CDR1 is SGHAT and CDR2 is FQNNGV. This CDR3 is built from 13 residues. V lost 5 bases to trimming and J lost 7 bases; unmatched junction nucleotides: 8. The CDR3 DNA reads as TGTGCCAGCAGCCGCCAGGGGGACACTGAGCAGTACTTC. It encodes CASSRQGDTEQYF.

The V call is TRBV6-2 or TRBV6-3, the J call TRBJ2-7; 12 bases line up with TRBD2. From germline, CDR1 is MNHEY and CDR2 SVGEGT. The CDR3 is 15 residues long. V trimming: 2 bases; J trimming: 3 bases; junction bases outside the gene matches: 2. The CDR3 DNA is TGTGCCAGCAGTTACGGGGGACTAGCGGGCTACGAGCAGTACTTC. This sequence encodes CASSYGGLAGYEQYF.

The J gene is TRBJ2-7, the V gene TRBV5-1; D is unclear. With 0 bases removed from V and 0 bases from J, the gap between germline ends came to 7 bases. CDR1 and CDR2 (germline): SGHRS, YFSETQ. The CDR3 loop spans 14 amino acids. The CDR3 nucleotides are TGCGCCAGCAGCTTGGGGCCAGACTCCTACGAGCAGTACTTC. This gives the protein CASSLGPDSYEQYF.

V usage is TRBV6-5 and J usage is TRBJ1-5; D is unclear. The CDR3 loop spans 13 amino acids. The germline V and J ends were trimmed by 7 bases and 4 bases, with 11 bases remaining between them. CDR1 and CDR2 (germline): MNHEY, SVGAGI. This chain's CDR3 is CASMGRYNQPQHF. For the CDR3, the DNA is TGTGCCAGCATGGGCAGGTATAATCAGCCCCAGCATTTT.